This TCR beta chain comes out of a study of T cell responses to AZD1222 COVID-19 vaccine. Whole-study findings and limits: Nearly half of spike-specific TCRs reportedly target variant regions that are unmutated in the B.1.351 and B.1.1.7 variants. Spike-specific TCR breadth and depth went up after people got two AZD1222 doses. There were mostly white British donors and more females than males, and clonal diversity was possibly underestimated.

Data came from immunoSEQ multiplex PCR; TCRdb stores just in-frame clones and leaves some out. In the table there are 83,000 or so clones, approximately 89% of which are singletons. As concerns this clone: Its antigen is currently unknown.

Pooling covered second doses at about 4 or about 12 weeks. Unmatched junction bases numbered 7, after V lost 5 bases and J lost 5 bases. Germline values: CDR1 SQVTM, CDR2 ANQGSEA. The CDR3 extends over 13 amino acids. The material sequenced was peripheral blood, taken 28 days after the second AZD1222 dose. The chain joins TRBV29-1 to TRBJ2-7, with 9 bases matching TRBD2. The receptor's source is an adult who received the AZD1222 COVID-19 vaccine. CDR3 amino acids: CSVMGGRGHEQYF. In nucleotides, the CDR3 is TGCAGCGTTATGGGCGGGAGGGGCCACGAGCAGTACTTC.